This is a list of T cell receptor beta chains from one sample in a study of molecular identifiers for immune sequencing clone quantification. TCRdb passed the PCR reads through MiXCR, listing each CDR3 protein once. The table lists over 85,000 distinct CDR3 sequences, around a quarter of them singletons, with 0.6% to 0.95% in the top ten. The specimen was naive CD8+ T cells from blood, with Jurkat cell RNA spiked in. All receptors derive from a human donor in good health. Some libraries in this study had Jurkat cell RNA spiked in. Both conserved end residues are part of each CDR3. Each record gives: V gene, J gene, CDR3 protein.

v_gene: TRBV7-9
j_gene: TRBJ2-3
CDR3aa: CASSSRDTQYF

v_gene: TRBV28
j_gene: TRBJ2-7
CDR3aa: CASSGDSSYEQYF

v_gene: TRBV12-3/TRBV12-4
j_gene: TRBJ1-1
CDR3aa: CASNPDRNTEAFF

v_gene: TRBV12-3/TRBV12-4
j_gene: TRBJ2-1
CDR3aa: CASSLAAPGSANEQFF

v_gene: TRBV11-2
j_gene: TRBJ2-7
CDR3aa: CASSSAPGGAYEQYF

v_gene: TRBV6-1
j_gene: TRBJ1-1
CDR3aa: CASSAGVAEAFF

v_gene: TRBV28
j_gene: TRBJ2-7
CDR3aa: CASSLAPGWQYF

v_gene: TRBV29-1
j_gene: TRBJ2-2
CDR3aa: CSVSGSGGELFF

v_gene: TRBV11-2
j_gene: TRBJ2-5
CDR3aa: CASSLVEGTPERETQYF

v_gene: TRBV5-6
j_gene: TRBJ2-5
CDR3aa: CASSLLETQYF

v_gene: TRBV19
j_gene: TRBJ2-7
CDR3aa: CASSMTENSYEQYF

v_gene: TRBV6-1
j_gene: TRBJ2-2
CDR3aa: CASTAGEGPAGELFF

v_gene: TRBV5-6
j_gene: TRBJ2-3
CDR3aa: CASSWGGSQSTDTQYF

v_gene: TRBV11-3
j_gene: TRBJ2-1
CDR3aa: CASKSRGDLEQFF

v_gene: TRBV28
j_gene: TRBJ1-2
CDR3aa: CASSFTVASTAPGQGGANYGYTF

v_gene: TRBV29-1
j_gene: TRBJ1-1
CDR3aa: CSVEVAMDTEAFF

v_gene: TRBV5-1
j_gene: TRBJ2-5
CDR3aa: CASSIGTMRETQNF

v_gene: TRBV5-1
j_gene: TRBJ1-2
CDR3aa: CASSAGWGFDYGYTF

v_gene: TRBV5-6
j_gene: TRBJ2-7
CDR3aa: CASSLSGLTYEQYF

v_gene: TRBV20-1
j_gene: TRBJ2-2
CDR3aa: CSARWDRYTGELFF

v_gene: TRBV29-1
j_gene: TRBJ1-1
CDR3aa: CSVESGSNTEAFF

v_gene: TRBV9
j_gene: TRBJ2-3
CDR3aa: CASSTLPGSGGDTQYF

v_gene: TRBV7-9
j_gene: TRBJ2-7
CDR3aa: CASSLGNEQYF

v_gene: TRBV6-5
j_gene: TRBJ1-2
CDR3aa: CASSREPTGDNYGYTF

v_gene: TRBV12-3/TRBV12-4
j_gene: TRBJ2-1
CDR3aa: CASSLRGGAGNEQFF

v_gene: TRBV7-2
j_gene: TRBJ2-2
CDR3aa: CASSLVAPNTGELFF

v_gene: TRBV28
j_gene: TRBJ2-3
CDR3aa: CASSRGRTDTQYF

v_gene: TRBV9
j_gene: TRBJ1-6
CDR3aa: CASGEGGTRNSPLHF

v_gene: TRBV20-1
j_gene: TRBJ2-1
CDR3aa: CSARPAGYNEQFF

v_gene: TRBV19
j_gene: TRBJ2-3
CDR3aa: CASSILAGGTDTQYF

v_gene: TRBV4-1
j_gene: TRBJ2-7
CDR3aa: CASSQKDISYEQYF

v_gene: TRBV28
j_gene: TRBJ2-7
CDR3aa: CASSFPNRDTYEQYF